These T cell receptor beta chains were read from a single sample in a study of cytomegalovirus exposure and HLA in healthy donors. Produced via immunoSEQ multiplex PCR; TCRdb's table is partial and in-frame only. The sample includes around 200,000 clones, around four fifths seen only once; the top ten take about a tenth. Sequencing was performed on PBMCs. These receptors were collected from a woman aged 50 to 60 in good health and CMV-seropositive. Both conserved end residues are part of each CDR3. D genes are given only for firm matches. Clone sizes are given selectively: once, few, many, or a class where the clone is expanded.

TRBJ1-1 | NA | TRBD1 | TRBV29-1 | CSVNRGQITEAFF | TGCAGCGTTAATAGGGGACAGATCACTGAAGCTTTCTTT
TRBJ2-3 | NA | TRBD2 | TRBV28 | CASSLKGRLERGLLTDTQYF | TGTGCCAGCAGTTTAAAGGGCAGACTGGAGCGGGGACTTCTCACAGATACGCAGTATTTT
TRBJ2-2 | once | TRBD2 | TRBV5-1 | CASSFGGGGTGELFF | TGCGCCAGCAGCTTCGGCGGGGGAGGTACCGGGGAGCTGTTTTTT
TRBJ1-5 | NA | NA | TRBV7-9 | CASSLVGGPEQPQHF | TGTGCCAGCAGCTTAGTAGGGGGACCCGAACAGCCCCAGCATTTT
TRBJ2-3 | NA | NA | TRBV5-1 | CASSSTGITDTQYF | TGCGCCAGCAGCTCAACAGGGATCACAGATACGCAGTATTTT
TRBJ2-3 | NA | NA | TRBV5-1 | CASSFRQPDTDTQYF | TGCGCCAGCAGCTTTCGACAGCCAGACACAGATACGCAGTATTTT
TRBJ2-7 | NA | TRBD2 | TRBV7-3 | CASSLTGAGGDSYEQYF | TGTGCCAGCAGCTTAACGGGAGCGGGGGGCGACTCCTACGAGCAGTACTTC
TRBJ1-5 | NA | TRBD1 | TRBV6-5 | CASSPQGASKRAQHF | TGTGCCAGCAGCCCACAGGGGGCCAGCAAAAGGGCCCAGCATTTT
TRBJ2-3 | NA | NA | TRBV7-2 | CASSPVEGWTDTQYF | TGTGCCAGCAGCCCCGTTGAGGGTTGGACAGATACGCAGTATTTT
TRBJ2-7 | NA | TRBD1 | TRBV5-1 | CASSLGPGQGYEQYF | TGCGCCAGCAGCTTGGGCCCGGGACAGGGCTACGAGCAGTACTTC
TRBJ2-3 | NA | TRBD2 | TRBV15 | CATSRAPRSSGGVPSTDTQYF | TGTGCCACCAGCAGAGCCCCCCGGTCTAGCGGGGGGGTTCCTAGCACAGATACGCAGTATTTT
TRBJ2-2 | NA | NA | TRBV4-1 | CASSQVGETGELFF | TGCGCCAGCAGCCAAGTAGGGGAAACCGGGGAGCTGTTTTTT
TRBJ2-7 | once | NA | TRBV29-1 | CSVTPTSTGNYEQYF | TGCAGCGTTACCCCTACGTCGACAGGAAACTACGAGCAGTACTTC
TRBJ1-5 | NA | TRBD1 | TRBV5-1 | CASSSGRDRANNQPQHF | TGCGCCAGCAGCTCGGGCCGGGACAGGGCAAACAATCAGCCCCAGCATTTT
TRBJ1-3 | once | TRBD1 | TRBV5-5 | CASSLVGTEGNTIYF | TGTGCCAGCAGCTTGGTTGGGACAGAGGGCAACACCATATATTTT
TRBJ1-2 | once | NA | TRBV5-8 | CASSLRQLHNYGYTF | TGTGCCAGCAGCTTAAGACAGCTGCATAACTATGGCTACACCTTC
TRBJ2-2 | NA | NA | TRBV2 | CASMAGRSTGELFF | TGTGCCAGCATGGCAGGCCGGTCCACCGGGGAGCTGTTTTTT
TRBJ2-5 | NA | TRBD1 | TRBV6-1 | CASSGTGQETQYF | TGTGCCAGCAGTGGGACAGGCCAAGAGACCCAGTACTTC
TRBJ1-3 | NA | NA | TRBV30 | CAWDRLSGNTIYF | TGTGCCTGGGACAGGCTTTCTGGAAACACCATATATTTT
TRBJ1-1 | once | TRBD1 | TRBV10-2 | CASIGQGLAEAFF | TGCGCCAGCATTGGACAGGGCTTAGCTGAAGCTTTCTTT
TRBJ2-7 | NA | TRBD1 | TRBV27 | CASSPSTGGGYEQYF | TGTGCCAGCAGTCCATCGACAGGGGGCGGGTACGAGCAGTACTTC
TRBJ1-6 | NA | NA | TRBV4-2 | CASSQGQAYNSPLHF | TGTGCCAGCAGCCAAGGACAGGCCTATAATTCACCCCTCCACTTT
TRBJ2-3 | NA | NA | TRBV18 | CASSPPRGATDTQYF | TGTGCCAGCTCACCACCCCGGGGGGCAACAGATACGCAGTATTTT
TRBJ2-7 | NA | TRBD1 | TRBV30 | CAWSVGGTGNYEQYF | TGTGCCTGGAGTGTGGGGGGGACAGGGAACTACGAGCAGTACTTC
TRBJ2-5 | NA | TRBD2 | TRBV5-1 | CASSFGLAGGSRETQYF | TGCGCCAGCAGCTTCGGACTAGCGGGGGGGTCGAGAGAGACCCAGTACTTC
TRBJ1-4 | NA | TRBD1 | TRBV4-3 | CASTRLGTGVEKLFF | TGCGCCAGCACCCGCCTGGGGACAGGGGTTGAAAAACTGTTTTTT
TRBJ2-5 | NA | TRBD2 | TRBV5-1 | CASSVRLAGAETQYF | TGCGCCAGCAGCGTCAGACTAGCGGGGGCAGAGACCCAGTACTTC
TRBJ2-6 | NA | NA | TRBV7-9 | CASRGSGAGANVLTF | TGTGCCAGCAGGGGTTCAGGGGCCGGGGCCAACGTCCTGACTTTC
TRBJ2-1 | NA | TRBD2 | TRBV27 | CASSLSGTSAYNEQFF | TGTGCCAGCAGTTTATCGGGGACTAGCGCATACAATGAGCAGTTCTTC